These 31 T cell receptor beta chains came from one sample sequenced in a study of T-cell reconstitution after alpha-beta-depleted transplantation in children. Molecular barcoding with unique molecular identifiers was used for the TCRbeta library. TCRdb reanalysed the PCR reads using MiXCR and keeps one entry per CDR3 protein. The sample has around 240,000 distinct CDR3 sequences; around 9.7% are singletons. The sample consisted of PBMCs from the stem cell graft donor, taken from the stem cell graft. The source is a human donor who donated a stem cell graft to a child with SCID.

V gene TRBV6-1 combines with J gene TRBJ2-7; the D call may be TRBD1 or TRBD2 (5 bases each). Germline-derived CDR1 and CDR2 are MNHNS and SASEGT. The CDR3 is 16 amino acids. Trimming removed 6 bases from V and 2 bases from J, with 20 bases in between. CDR3 DNA: TGTGCCAGCAGACATAAGGAGGACTCAGGGCCCTACGAGCAGTACTTC. This translates into CASRHKEDSGPYEQYF.

This clonotype showed up many times. CDR3 nucleotide sequence: TGCGCCAGCAGCTTGTCCGGGATTAAAGAGACCCAGTACTTC. It translates to CASSLSGIKETQYF. This rearrangement joins TRBV5-1 to TRBJ2-5, with D possibly matching TRBD2 (5 bases). This CDR3 has 14 amino acids. The V end lost 1 base, the J end lost 3 bases, and 10 bases lay between the germline ends. The germline V gene has CDR1 SGHRS and CDR2 YFSETQ. Together with reference TRBV5-1 and TRBJ2-5, the CDR3 gives the full variable domain: KAGVTQTPRYLIKTRGQQVTLSCSPISGHRSVSWYQQTPGQGLQFLFEYFSETQRNKGNFPGRFSGRQFSNSRSEMNVSTLELGDSALYLCASSLSGIKETQYFGPGTRLLVL.

This clonotype has a count of ten or more. The genes are TRBV7-8 and TRBJ2-3; D unresolved. The CDR3 totals 14 residues. V was shortened by 1 base and J by 5 bases, with 10 bases between the two germline ends. Germline V gene lookup returns CDR1 SGHVS and CDR2 FQNEAQ. CDR3 region: CASSLEGSLDTQYF. CDR3 nucleotide sequence: TGTGCCAGCAGCTTAGAAGGCTCCTTAGATACGCAGTATTTT.

This clonotype has ten or more counts. The J gene is TRBJ2-7, the V gene TRBV27; D could derive from TRBD1 or TRBD2 (6 bases each). The CDR3 contains 16 residues. The ends were cut back, 6 bases at V and 1 base at J, with 19 bases in the middle. The germline V gene encodes CDR1 MNHEY and CDR2 SMNVEV (reference sequence). The CDR3 protein is CASRIDGGAGSYEQYF. Written as DNA, the CDR3 is TGTGCCAGCAGAATAGACGGGGGCGCGGGGTCCTACGAGCAGTACTTC.

This clonotype was seen at least ten times. The V and J genes are TRBV5-1 and TRBJ2-2; 10 bases map to TRBD1. Per germline, CDR1 SGHRS and CDR2 YFSETQ. Losses at the gene ends were 7 bases for V and 4 bases for J; bases not matched to a gene: 1. The CDR3 has 13 amino acids. The CDR3 DNA is TGCGCCAGCGGGACAGGGGTCACCGGGGAGCTGTTTTTT. This encodes CASGTGVTGELFF. Full variable domain (remainder filled in from reference TRBV5-1 and TRBJ2-2): KAGVTQTPRYLIKTRGQQVTLSCSPISGHRSVSWYQQTPGQGLQFLFEYFSETQRNKGNFPGRFSGRQFSNSRSEMNVSTLELGDSALYLCASGTGVTGELFFGEGSRLTVL.

The table lists this clonotype with many counts. The chain combines TRBV5-1 with TRBJ1-4; 11 bases agree with TRBD1. The CDR3 runs to 14 residues. J lost 8 bases, V lost 2 bases, and 2 bases had no gene match. The germline gives CDR1 SGHRS, CDR2 YFSETQ. The CDR3 coding sequence is TGCGCCAGCAGCTTCGGGACAGGGGGGGAAAAACTGTTTTTT. Amino acid sequence: CASSFGTGGEKLFF. Together with reference TRBV5-1 and TRBJ1-4, the CDR3 gives the full variable domain: KAGVTQTPRYLIKTRGQQVTLSCSPISGHRSVSWYQQTPGQGLQFLFEYFSETQRNKGNFPGRFSGRQFSNSRSEMNVSTLELGDSALYLCASSFGTGGEKLFFGSGTQLSVL.

Many counts were recorded for this clonotype. The V call is TRBV7-2, the J call TRBJ2-7; D might be TRBD1 (6 bases). The CDR3 is 14 residues long. The germline V gene has CDR1 SGHTA and CDR2 FQGNSA. V was shortened by 3 bases and J by 3 bases, with 12 bases between the two germline ends. This CDR3 is CASSFEDSYYEQYF. The CDR3, as DNA: TGTGCCAGCAGCTTTGAGGACAGCTACTACGAGCAGTACTTC.

This clonotype was detected many times. The rearrangement links TRBV28 to TRBJ1-5; tentative D call: TRBD1 (5 bases). The germline gives CDR1 MDHEN, CDR2 SYDVKM. The CDR3 totals 15 residues. V was trimmed by 5 bases and J by 6 bases, leaving 17 bases between them. The CDR3 coding sequence is TGTGCCAGCAGTCGTCGGACCAGGGAGACTCAGCCCCAGCATTTT. Protein product: CASSRRTRETQPQHF.

This clonotype appeared many times. This chain links TRBV5-1 with TRBJ1-2, with D possibly TRBD1 on 6 matching bases. Germline assignment: CDR1 SGHRS and CDR2 YFSETQ. The CDR3 has 15 amino acids. Trimming stripped 2 bases from V and 5 bases from J, with 16 bases between. CDR3 loop: CASSLRSGHQYGYTF. The CDR3 DNA is TGCGCCAGCAGCTTACGTTCGGGACACCAATATGGCTACACCTTC.

This clonotype came up a few times. The V gene is TRBV12-5, the J gene TRBJ2-1; D gene ambiguous. Germline V lookup: CDR1 LGHNT, CDR2 FRNRAP. Trimming shortened V by 5 bases and J by 6 bases, and 8 bases separated the two germline ends. CDR3 length: 12 amino acids. Here the CDR3 DNA reads TGTGCTAGTGGTCGACATCCCAATGAGCAGTTCTTC. Its translation: CASGRHPNEQFF.

The chain is built from TRBV24-1 and TRBJ1-2; weak D call: TRBD1 (6 bases). Trimming pared 4 bases from V and 3 bases from J, leaving 11 bases between. The germline V gene encodes CDR1 KGHDR and CDR2 SFDVKD. There are 14 residues in the CDR3. CDR3: CATSDLDRDYGYTF. CDR3 nucleotides: TGTGCCACCAGTGACCTGGACAGAGACTATGGCTACACCTTC.

This clonotype was found many times. The genes are TRBV29-1 and TRBJ2-7, with TRBD2 matching over 7 bases. Looked up from germline, CDR1 is SQVTM and CDR2 is ANQGSEA. V trimming: 1 base; J trimming: 4 bases; junction bases outside the gene matches: 4. This CDR3 comprises 13 residues. The CDR3 nucleotides read TGCAGCGTTGAAGGGGAGGGGAGGTACGAGCAGTACTTC. It codes for CSVEGEGRYEQYF.

The chain has TRBV5-1 and TRBJ1-3, with D tentatively TRBD1 (5 bases). The length of the CDR3 is 15 residues. The V and J ends lost 0 bases and 0 bases respectively, with 7 bases between them. The germline CDR1 and CDR2 sequences are SGHRS and YFSETQ. The CDR3 loop is CASSLDRSSGNTIYF. In nucleotides, the CDR3 is TGCGCCAGCAGCTTGGACAGGAGCTCTGGAAACACCATATATTTT.

This clonotype was observed a handful of times. The chain combines TRBV7-2 with TRBJ2-5; D unclear. This CDR3 region has 12 residues. Trimming cost V 5 bases and J 5 bases, with 9 bases left between them. CDR1 is SGHTA and CDR2 is FQGNSA in the germline V gene. The CDR3 sequence is CASSPRMETQYF. The CDR3 nucleotides read TGTGCCAGCAGCCCCAGGATGGAGACCCAGTACTTC.

This clonotype was seen at least ten times. The chain employs TRBV5-1 and TRBJ1-2; a weak D match, TRBD1 (6 bases). Germline V gene sequence: CDR1 SGHRS, CDR2 YFSETQ. Trimming pared 4 bases from V and 4 bases from J, leaving 11 bases between. The CDR3 runs to 13 residues. The CDR3 DNA is TGCGCCAGCAGCGCCGGACAGACCTATGGCTACACCTTC. Residues: CASSAGQTYGYTF.

This clonotype has a count of ten or more. The chain employs TRBV6-2 or TRBV6-3 and TRBJ2-7; possible D gene TRBD1, 6 bases. V was clipped by 7 bases and J by 1 base, with 17 bases between them. The CDR3 length is 15 residues. Germline V gene data show CDR1 as MNHEY and CDR2 as SVGEGT. The CDR3 spells CASTRPTGSSYEQYF. In DNA form, the CDR3 reads TGTGCCAGCACACGTCCGACAGGTTCGTCCTACGAGCAGTACTTC.

This clonotype was seen at least ten times. V usage is TRBV15 and J usage is TRBJ2-4; 7 bases align to TRBD1. CDR3 length equals 17 residues. Trimming at V came to 4 bases and at J to 0 bases, leaving 9 bases not matched to a gene. Germline V gene lookup returns CDR1 LNHNV and CDR2 YYDKDF (reference sequence). CDR3 residues: CATSKARDSLAKNIQYF. In DNA, the CDR3 is TGTGCCACCAGCAAAGCCAGGGACAGTCTAGCCAAAAACATTCAGTACTTC.

This clonotype was seen at least ten times. The J gene is TRBJ1-1, the V gene TRBV12-3 or TRBV12-4; TRBD1 might be the D (6 bases). V lost 5 bases to trimming and J lost 8 bases, with 15 bases between them. This CDR3 region has 13 residues. The CDR3 is CASSPDRIGEAFF. The CDR3 region has the DNA TGTGCCAGCAGTCCTGACAGGATCGGAGAAGCTTTCTTT.

This clonotype occurred many times. The chain carries TRBV18 and TRBJ2-3, with TRBD2 matching 11 bases. The V gene's germline CDR1 is KGHSH and CDR2 LQKENI. The CDR3 sequence is 16 residues long. Trimming at V came to 3 bases and at J to 2 bases, leaving 4 bases not matched to a gene. CDR3 loop: CASSPSGGVPTDTQYF. CDR3 in DNA: TGTGCCAGCTCACCTAGCGGGGGGGTGCCCACAGATACGCAGTATTTT.

A remark on this clonotype: Given the absence of the conserved phenylalanine or tryptophan at the CDR3 end, a read error is likely. The V gene is TRBV7-8, the J gene TRBJ1-5, with 8 nucleotides matching TRBD1. CDR3 length: 13 residues. The junction had 3 bases not matched to a gene; V was cut back by 7 bases and J by 4 bases. Germline values: CDR1 SGHVS, CDR2 FQNEAQ. CDR3 amino acids: CASTWTGNQPQHS. Written as DNA, the CDR3 is TGTGCCAGCACCTGGACAGGGAATCAGCCCCAGCATTCT.

This clonotype was seen ten or more times. V and J are TRBV12-3 or TRBV12-4 and TRBJ1-2; TRBD1 aligns across 9 bases. This CDR3 contains 15 residues. V trimming: 3 bases; J trimming: 8 bases; junction bases outside the gene matches: 10. CDR3 region: CASSLGDREDRGYTF. The CDR3 DNA sequence: TGTGCCAGCAGTTTGGGGGACAGGGAGGACCGCGGCTACACCTTC.

This clonotype was counted many times. This chain connects TRBV10-3 to TRBJ1-5; D is uncertain. Trimming shortened V by 1 base and J by 3 bases, and 1 base separated the two germline ends. This CDR3 has 12 amino acids. Germline V CDR1 and CDR2: ENHRY, SYGVKD. The CDR3 loop reads CAISEFNQPQHF. DNA for the CDR3: TGTGCCATCAGTGAGTTCAATCAGCCCCAGCATTTT.

In this sample, this clonotype turned up many times. The chain employs TRBV28 and TRBJ1-1, with no clear D. The germline V gene encodes CDR1 MDHEN and CDR2 SYDVKM. V lost 2 bases and J 0 bases, leaving 13 bases between the germline ends. CDR3 length: 16 amino acids. CDR3 residues: CASSLDRLNMNTEAFF. Written as DNA, the CDR3 is TGTGCCAGCAGTTTAGACCGACTCAACATGAACACTGAAGCTTTCTTT.

This clonotype was seen at least ten times. The rearrangement links TRBV2 to TRBJ1-1; D not certain. The V gene's germline CDR1 is SNHLY and CDR2 FYNNEI. The ends were cut back, 3 bases at V and 3 bases at J, with 8 bases in the middle. This CDR3 spans 13 amino acids. Written as DNA, the CDR3 is TGTGCCAGCAGTGATAGGTCCCACACTGAAGCTTTCTTT. Residues: CASSDRSHTEAFF.

Many counts were recorded for this clonotype. The chain recombines TRBV27 with TRBJ1-2; perhaps TRBD1 as D (6 bases). In germline, CDR1 is MNHEY, CDR2 SMNVEV (reference sequence). V lost 2 bases to trimming and J lost 8 bases, with 12 bases between them. This CDR3 has 13 residues. The CDR3 nucleotides read TGTGCCAGCAGTTTACGTGCAGGGGAAGGCTACACCTTC. It encodes CASSLRAGEGYTF.

The chain employs TRBV30 and TRBJ1-2; the match to TRBD1 covers 8 bases. The junction had 8 bases not matched to a gene; V was cut back by 3 bases and J by 8 bases. The CDR3 totals 13 residues. Germline CDR1 GTSNPN, CDR2 SVGIG (reference sequence). The CDR3 loop reads CAWSAGTGNGYTF. CDR3 nucleotides: TGTGCCTGGAGCGCCGGGACAGGCAACGGCTACACCTTC.

This clonotype was seen at least ten times. The J gene is TRBJ2-3, the V gene TRBV11-2, with unresolved D. The CDR3 sequence is 14 residues long. CDR1 and CDR2 (germline): SGHAT, FQNNGV. Between the trimmed V and J ends, which lost 0 bases and 2 bases, there was a span of 6 bases. The CDR3 bases are TGTGCCAGCAGCTTAGAAGACACCACAGATACGCAGTATTTT. It yields the protein CASSLEDTTDTQYF.

This clonotype came up many times. The chain is built from TRBV5-1 and TRBJ2-7; D perhaps matches TRBD2 (5 bases). Germline V gene lookup returns CDR1 SGHRS and CDR2 YFSETQ. The ends were cut back, 4 bases at V and 1 base at J, with 18 bases in the middle. The CDR3 loop spans 16 amino acids. DNA of the CDR3: TGCGCCAGCAGCCTCATTGCGGGCCTAGGATCCTACGAGCAGTACTTC. Amino acid sequence: CASSLIAGLGSYEQYF.

Ten or more counts support this clonotype. The V and J genes are TRBV5-1 and TRBJ1-1, with TRBD1 identical over 9 bases. V gave up 0 bases and J gave up 2 bases; unmatched junction bases: 2. Germline V gene sequence: CDR1 SGHRS, CDR2 YFSETQ. This CDR3 contains 15 residues. The CDR3 region has the DNA TGCGCCAGCAGCTTGGTGGGACAGGGCAACACTGAAGCTTTCTTT. This encodes CASSLVGQGNTEAFF.

This clonotype was recorded many times. DNA for the CDR3: TGTGCCAGCAGCCAAGAAGTAATGCAGCCCCAGCATTTT. Protein product: CASSQEVMQPQHF. This chain links TRBV4-2 with TRBJ1-5; D gene unclear. The CDR3 covers 13 residues. With 0 bases removed from V and 7 bases from J, the gap between germline ends came to 7 bases. Germline V gives CDR1 LGHNA, CDR2 YNFKEQ.

The rearrangement joins TRBV20-1 to TRBJ2-5, with D possibly TRBD2 on 6 matching bases. V was clipped by 5 bases and J by 4 bases, with 14 bases between them. The CDR3 covers 13 residues. CDR1 and CDR2 (germline): DFQATT, SNEGSKA (reference sequence). In DNA, the CDR3 is TGCAGTGCTTTACGGGGAGGACCAGAGACCCAGTACTTC. Protein product: CSALRGGPETQYF.